These 9 T cell receptor beta chains originate from one sample sequenced in a study of blood T cell repertoires in COVID-19. Assay: immunoSEQ multiplex PCR; the TCRdb copy retains only in-frame clones and omits some. The sample carries more than 20,000 clones, approximately 89% recorded once. Sequences were obtained from peripheral blood. Receptor source: a human donor in a cohort sampled during active COVID-19.

V usage is TRBV4-1 and J usage is TRBJ1-5, with 8 nucleotides matching TRBD1. V shed 0 bases, J shed 7 bases, and the junction held 5 bases outside the gene matches. Germline loops: CDR1 MGHRA, CDR2 YSYEKL. CDR3 size: 15 residues. The CDR3 here is CASSQEGQGRQPQHF. CDR3 nucleotides: TGCGCCAGCAGCCAAGAAGGACAGGGCCGGCAGCCCCAGCATTTT.

This chain links TRBV7-9 with TRBJ1-1, with TRBD1 matching over 8 bases. This CDR3 region has 12 residues. Losses at the gene ends were 8 bases for V and 1 base for J; bases not matched to a gene: 0. Germline V CDR1 and CDR2: SEHNR, FQNEAQ (reference sequence). The CDR3 DNA sequence: TGTGCCAGCGGGACAGGGAACACTGAAGCTTTCTTT. It yields the protein CASGTGNTEAFF.

The chain recombines TRBV9 with TRBJ2-3; 12 bases fit TRBD1. The CDR3 loop spans 16 amino acids. The ends lost 4 bases at V and 5 bases at J; junction bases unmatched: 8. Germline-derived CDR1 and CDR2 are SGDLS and YYNGEE. Here the CDR3 DNA reads TGTGCCAGCAGCTCCACCGGGACAGGGGGCATAGATACGCAGTATTTT. It specifies CASSSTGTGGIDTQYF.

This clone was found a few times. This chain links TRBV10-1 with TRBJ1-1; D is undetermined. CDR3 length: 11 residues. V was pared by 7 bases and J by 11 bases, with 14 bases between. Germline V gene lookup returns CDR1 WNHNN and CDR2 SYGVQD (reference sequence). The CDR3 nucleotides are TGCGCCAGCACGGATCCGAGAGGGGCTTTCTTT. Protein product: CASTDPRGAFF.

This rearrangement joins TRBV5-1 to TRBJ2-5, with 13 bases matching TRBD2. J was trimmed by 4 bases and V by 4 bases; bases with no gene match: 7. CDR1 is SGHRS and CDR2 is YFSETQ in the germline V gene. The CDR3 totals 16 residues. CDR3 nucleotides: TGCGCCAGCAGCCTGGGACTAGCGGGGATCGCAGAGACCCAGTACTTC. Translated, it gives CASSLGLAGIAETQYF.

The chain recombines TRBV30 with TRBJ1-6; 7 bases line up with TRBD1. The CDR3 length is 14 residues. Looked up from germline, CDR1 is GTSNPN and CDR2 is SVGIG (reference sequence). The junction had 5 bases not matched to a gene; V was cut back by 2 bases and J by 7 bases. The CDR3, as DNA: TGTGCCTGGAGTTATAGACAGGGAAATTCACCCCTCCACTTT. Translation: CAWSYRQGNSPLHF.

The rearrangement links TRBV6-1 to TRBJ2-7; tentatively, D is TRBD2 (6 bases). This CDR3 spans 14 amino acids. Looked up from germline, CDR1 is MNHNS and CDR2 is SASEGT. V was shortened by 1 base and J by 4 bases, with 11 bases between the two germline ends. The CDR3 DNA reads TGTGCCAGCAGTGAAGGGGGTGGAGGGTACGAGCAGTACTTC. This encodes CASSEGGGGYEQYF.

The genes are TRBV11-2 and TRBJ2-1; TRBD2 matches at 13 bases. The CDR3 runs 17 residues. CDR1 is SGHAT and CDR2 is FQNNGV in the germline V gene. The trim removed 1 base at V and 8 bases at J, leaving 8 bases unmatched. The CDR3: CASSLVRTSGSSDEQFF. The CDR3 coding sequence is TGTGCCAGCAGCTTAGTTCGGACTAGCGGGAGTTCCGATGAGCAGTTCTTC.

The chain couples TRBV6-5 to TRBJ1-1; tentative D call: TRBD1 (5 bases). V was cut by 10 bases and J by 1 base, with 13 bases left in between. Germline CDR1 reads MNHEY; CDR2 reads SVGAGI. The CDR3 runs 13 residues. Written as DNA, the CDR3 is TGTGCCACCGAGAGGACAAGGAACACTGAAGCTTTCTTT. It specifies CATERTRNTEAFF.